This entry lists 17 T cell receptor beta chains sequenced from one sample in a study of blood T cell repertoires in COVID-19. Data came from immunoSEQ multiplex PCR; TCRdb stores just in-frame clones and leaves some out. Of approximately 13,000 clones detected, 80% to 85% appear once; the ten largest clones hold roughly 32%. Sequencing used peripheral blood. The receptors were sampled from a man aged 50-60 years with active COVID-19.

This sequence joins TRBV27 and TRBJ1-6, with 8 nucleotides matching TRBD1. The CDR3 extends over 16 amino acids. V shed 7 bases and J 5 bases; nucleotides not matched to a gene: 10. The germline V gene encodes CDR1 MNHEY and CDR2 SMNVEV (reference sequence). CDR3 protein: CASTQTSGGHNSPLHF. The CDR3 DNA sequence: TGTGCCAGCACCCAAACTTCAGGGGGCCATAATTCACCCCTCCACTTT.

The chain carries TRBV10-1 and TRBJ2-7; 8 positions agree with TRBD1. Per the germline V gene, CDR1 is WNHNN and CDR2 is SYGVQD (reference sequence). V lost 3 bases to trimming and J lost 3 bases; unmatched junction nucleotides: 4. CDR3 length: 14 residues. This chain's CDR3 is CASSEFGQGYEQYF. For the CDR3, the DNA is TGCGCCAGCAGTGAATTCGGACAGGGCTACGAGCAGTACTTC.

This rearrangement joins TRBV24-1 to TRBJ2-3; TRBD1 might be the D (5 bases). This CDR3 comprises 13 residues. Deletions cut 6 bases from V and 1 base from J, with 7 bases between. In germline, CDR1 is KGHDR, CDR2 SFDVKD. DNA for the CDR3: TGTGCCACCAGTCCCAGGGGCACAGATACGCAGTATTTT. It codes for CATSPRGTDTQYF.

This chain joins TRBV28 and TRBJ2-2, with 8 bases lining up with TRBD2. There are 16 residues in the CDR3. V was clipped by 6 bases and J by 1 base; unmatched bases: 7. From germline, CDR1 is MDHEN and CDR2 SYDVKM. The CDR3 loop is CASRELADRNTGELFF. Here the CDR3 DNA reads TGTGCCAGCAGGGAACTAGCGGATAGGAACACCGGGGAGCTGTTTTTT.

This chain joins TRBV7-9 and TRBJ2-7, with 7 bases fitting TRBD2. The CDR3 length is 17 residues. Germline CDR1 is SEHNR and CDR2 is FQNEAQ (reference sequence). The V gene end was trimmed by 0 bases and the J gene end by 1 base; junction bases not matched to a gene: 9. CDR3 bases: TGTGCCAGCAGCTTAGCTTCGGGCGGGAGTGGGTCCTACGAGCAGTACTTC. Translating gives CASSLASGGSGSYEQYF. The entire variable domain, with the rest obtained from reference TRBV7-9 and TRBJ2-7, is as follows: DTGVSQNPRHKITKRGQNVTFRCDPISEHNRLYWYRQTLGQGPEFLTYFQNEAQLEKSRLLSDRFSAERPKGSFSTLEIQRTEQGDSAMYLCASSLASGGSGSYEQYFGPGTRLTVT.

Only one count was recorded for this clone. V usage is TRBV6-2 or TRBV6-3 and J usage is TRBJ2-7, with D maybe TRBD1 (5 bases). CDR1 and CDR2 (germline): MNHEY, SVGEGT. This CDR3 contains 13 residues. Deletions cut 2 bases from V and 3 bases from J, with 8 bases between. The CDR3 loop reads CASSYQGVYEQYF. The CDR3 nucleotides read TGTGCCAGCAGTTACCAGGGTGTCTACGAGCAGTACTTC.

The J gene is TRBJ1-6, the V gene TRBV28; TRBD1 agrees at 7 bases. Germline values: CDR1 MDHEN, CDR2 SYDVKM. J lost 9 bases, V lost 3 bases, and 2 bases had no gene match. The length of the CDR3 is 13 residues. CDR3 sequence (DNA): TGTGCCAGCAGTTTGACAGGGACTTCACCCCTCCACTTT. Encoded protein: CASSLTGTSPLHF.

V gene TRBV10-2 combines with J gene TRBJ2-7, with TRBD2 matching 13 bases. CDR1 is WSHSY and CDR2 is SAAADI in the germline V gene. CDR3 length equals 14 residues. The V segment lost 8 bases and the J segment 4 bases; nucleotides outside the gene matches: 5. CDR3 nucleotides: TGCGCCAGCTCCGGACTAGCGGGGGCGTACGAGCAGTACTTC. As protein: CASSGLAGAYEQYF.

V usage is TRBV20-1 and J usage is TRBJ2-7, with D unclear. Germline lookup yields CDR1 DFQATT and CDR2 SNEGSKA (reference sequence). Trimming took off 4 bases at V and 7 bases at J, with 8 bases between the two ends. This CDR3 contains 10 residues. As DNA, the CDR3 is TGCAGTGCTATGGAGAGTGAGCAGTACTTC. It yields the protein CSAMESEQYF.

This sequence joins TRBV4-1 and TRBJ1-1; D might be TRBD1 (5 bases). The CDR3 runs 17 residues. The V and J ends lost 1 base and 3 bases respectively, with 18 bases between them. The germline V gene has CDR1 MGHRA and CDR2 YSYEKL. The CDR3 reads CASSQVGGEAIYTEAFF. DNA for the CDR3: TGCGCCAGCAGCCAAGTTGGGGGGGAGGCAATATACACTGAAGCTTTCTTT.

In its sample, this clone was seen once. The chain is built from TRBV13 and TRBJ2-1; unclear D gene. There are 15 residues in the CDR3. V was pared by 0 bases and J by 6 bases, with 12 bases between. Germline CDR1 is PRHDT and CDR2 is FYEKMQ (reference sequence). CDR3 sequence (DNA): TGTGCCAGCAGCTTAGGCGGTTACCGCGGCAATGAGCAGTTCTTC. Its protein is CASSLGGYRGNEQFF. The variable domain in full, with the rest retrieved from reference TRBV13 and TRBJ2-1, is AAGVIQSPRHLIKEKRETATLKCYPIPRHDTVYWYQQGPGQDPQFLISFYEKMQSDKGSIPDRFSAQQFSDYHSELNMSSLELGDSALYFCASSLGGYRGNEQFFGPGTRLTVL.

Written as DNA, the CDR3 is TGTGCCAGCAGCCCAGGGGGCTACGAGCAGTACTTC. Translation: CASSPGGYEQYF. V and J are TRBV7-9 and TRBJ2-7; TRBD1 aligns across 7 bases. This CDR3 contains 12 residues. CDR1 is SEHNR, CDR2 FQNEAQ, per germline (reference sequence). The V gene end was trimmed by 5 bases and the J gene end by 3 bases; junction bases not matched to a gene: 1.

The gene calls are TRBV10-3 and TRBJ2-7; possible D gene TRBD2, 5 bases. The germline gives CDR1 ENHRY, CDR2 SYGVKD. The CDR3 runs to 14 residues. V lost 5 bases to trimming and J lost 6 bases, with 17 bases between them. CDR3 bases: TGTGCCATCAGTCCACTAGGGCTAGCAGGCGAGCAGTACTTC. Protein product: CAISPLGLAGEQYF.

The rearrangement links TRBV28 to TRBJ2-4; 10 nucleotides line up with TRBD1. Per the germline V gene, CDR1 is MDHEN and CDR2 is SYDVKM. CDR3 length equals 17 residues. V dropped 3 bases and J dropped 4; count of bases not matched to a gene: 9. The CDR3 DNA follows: TGTGCCAGCAGTTTTGGGGGGATGGGACAGGGGAAAAACATTCAGTACTTC. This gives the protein CASSFGGMGQGKNIQYF.

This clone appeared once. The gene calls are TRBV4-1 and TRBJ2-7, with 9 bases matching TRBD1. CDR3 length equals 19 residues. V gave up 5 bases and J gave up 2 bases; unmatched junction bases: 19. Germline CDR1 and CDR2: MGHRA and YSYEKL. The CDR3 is CASSIDGGGAGTGPYEQYF. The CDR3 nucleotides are TGCGCCAGCAGCATCGATGGTGGAGGGGCCGGGACAGGGCCCTACGAGCAGTACTTC.

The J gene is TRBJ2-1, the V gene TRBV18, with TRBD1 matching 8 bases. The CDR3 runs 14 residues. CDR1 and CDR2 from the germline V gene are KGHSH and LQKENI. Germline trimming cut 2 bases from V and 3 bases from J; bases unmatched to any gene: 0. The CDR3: CASSPGQGYNEQFF. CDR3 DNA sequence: TGTGCCAGCTCACCAGGACAGGGCTACAATGAGCAGTTCTTC.

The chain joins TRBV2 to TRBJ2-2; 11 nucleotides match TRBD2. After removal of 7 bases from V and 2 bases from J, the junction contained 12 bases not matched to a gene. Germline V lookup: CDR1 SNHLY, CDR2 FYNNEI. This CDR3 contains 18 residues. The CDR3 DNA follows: TGTGCCAGCACCGAGGGAACAGGACTAGCGGGCAACACCGGGGAGCTGTTTTTT. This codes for CASTEGTGLAGNTGELFF.